The 27 T cell receptor beta chains presented below share a single source sample, sequenced in a study of T cell changes during pregnancy in multiple sclerosis. Method: immunoSEQ multiplex PCR; TCRdb's copy keeps in-frame clones and lacks some. The sample contains some 100,000 clones, more than 90% of which appear only once. This material consisted of peripheral blood, taken in the second trimester of pregnancy. The receptors here all came from a female donor with multiple sclerosis, enrolled in a pregnancy study.

Worth noting for this clone: At one of its ends the junction is not consistent with the germline gene, which may arise from a read error. The rearrangement uses TRBV25-1 and TRBJ2-7; no firm D call. CDR1 is MGHDK and CDR2 is SYGVNS in the germline V gene. CDR3 length: 14 residues. The CDR3 loop reads CASSEFALSSEQYF. CDR3 in DNA: TGTGCCAGCAGTGAATTCGCACTATCCTCCGAGCAGTACTTC.

The CDR3 loop is CASSSQVYNGYTF. In DNA, the CDR3 is TGTGCCAGCAGTTCCCAGGTCTACAATGGCTACACCTTC. The chain links TRBV27 to TRBJ1-2, with D unresolved. Germline CDR1 MNHEY, CDR2 SMNVEV (reference sequence). This CDR3 comprises 13 residues. V was cut by 4 bases and J by 6 bases, with 12 bases left in between.

The CDR3 protein is CATKPHSFNEQFF. The CDR3 DNA reads as TGTGCCACCAAACCCCACAGTTTCAATGAGCAGTTCTTC. The chain carries TRBV19 and TRBJ2-1; D uncertain. This CDR3 is built from 13 residues. V was trimmed by 10 bases and J by 6 bases, leaving 16 bases between them. Germline values: CDR1 LNHDA, CDR2 SQIVND (reference sequence).

This chain connects TRBV27 to TRBJ2-1; D is possibly TRBD1 (6 bases). Deletions cut 5 bases from V and 3 bases from J, with 14 bases between. This CDR3 region has 15 residues. Germline V gene lookup returns CDR1 MNHEY and CDR2 SMNVEV (reference sequence). The CDR3 DNA reads TGTGCCAGCAGTGAGGACAGAGGGGGCTACAATGAGCAGTTCTTC. Its translation is CASSEDRGGYNEQFF.

The chain couples TRBV6-6 to TRBJ2-1; the match to TRBD1 covers 8 bases. The CDR3 loop spans 15 amino acids. Unmatched junction bases numbered 10, after V lost 6 bases and J lost 6 bases. Germline values: CDR1 MNHNY, CDR2 SVGAGI (reference sequence). CDR3 sequence (DNA): TGTGCCAGCAGCAGGGGGCAGGGGGCTGGCAATGAGCAGTTCTTC. Amino acid sequence: CASSRGQGAGNEQFF.

The V and J genes are TRBV19 and TRBJ1-2; 7 nucleotides match TRBD1. Germline assignment: CDR1 LNHDA and CDR2 SQIVND (reference sequence). This CDR3 region has 14 residues. Trimming at V came to 7 bases and at J to 3 bases, leaving 8 bases not matched to a gene. The CDR3 nucleotides are TGTGCCAGTACCCCTGAACAGGGGCACTATGGCTACACCTTC. Protein: CASTPEQGHYGYTF. Full variable domain (outside the CDR3, taken from reference TRBV19 and TRBJ1-2): DGGITQSPKYLFRKEGQNVTLSCEQNLNHDAMYWYRQDPGQGLRLIYYSQIVNDFQKGDIAEGYSVSREKKESFPLTVTSAQKNPTAFYLCASTPEQGHYGYTFGSGTRLTVV.

As for this clone: This CDR3 is also generated by other DNA sequences in the sample. The chain carries TRBV5-1 and TRBJ2-3; D perhaps matches TRBD1 (5 bases). This CDR3 region has 15 residues. V lost 0 bases, J lost 1 base, and 9 bases lay in between. CDR1 is SGHRS and CDR2 is YFSETQ in the germline V gene. CDR3 loop: CASSLVGQGTDTQYF. In nucleotides, the CDR3 is TGCGCCAGCAGCTTGGTGGGGCAGGGCACAGATACGCAGTATTTT.

The chain recombines TRBV7-6 with TRBJ2-1; 10 bases line up with TRBD2. Germline loops: CDR1 SGHVS, CDR2 FNYEAQ. The CDR3 consists of 19 residues. The ends lost 5 bases at V and 6 bases at J; junction bases unmatched: 19. CDR3 nucleotide sequence: TGTGCCAGCAGCCCCTCCGCGCTAGCGGGAGCTGGTCGGGCCAATGAGCAGTTCTTC. This sequence encodes CASSPSALAGAGRANEQFF.

The chain links TRBV19 to TRBJ2-6; D is possibly TRBD1 (6 bases). Germline CDR1 reads LNHDA; CDR2 reads SQIVND (reference sequence). This CDR3 is built from 12 residues. Trimming removed 9 bases from V and 4 bases from J, with 7 bases in between. The CDR3 sequence: CASQGGANVLTF. CDR3 nucleotides: TGTGCCAGCCAGGGGGGGGCCAACGTCCTGACTTTC.

The rearrangement joins TRBV25-1 to TRBJ1-6; no reliable D call. This CDR3 contains 14 residues. Germline lookup yields CDR1 MGHDK and CDR2 SYGVNS. Trimming removed 6 bases at V and 8 bases at J, with 14 bases between. CDR3 sequence: CASREGGNHSPLHF. In DNA, the CDR3 is TGTGCCAGCAGAGAAGGCGGGAATCATTCACCCCTCCACTTT.

The chain links TRBV5-8 to TRBJ1-5; a possible D gene is TRBD1 (5 bases). The germline CDR1 and CDR2 sequences are SGHTS and YDEGEE. The germline V and J ends were trimmed by 2 bases and 4 bases, with 7 bases remaining between them. This CDR3 has 13 amino acids. In DNA, the CDR3 is TGTGCCAGCAGCTTTCGGGGGAATCAGCCCCAGCATTTT. Translated: CASSFRGNQPQHF.

The chain joins TRBV5-1 to TRBJ2-5, with TRBD1 matching 12 bases. The junction had 5 bases not matched to a gene; V was cut back by 4 bases and J by 7 bases. The CDR3 is 14 residues long. CDR1 is SGHRS and CDR2 is YFSETQ in the germline V gene. The CDR3 is CASSPGQGAGTQYF. CDR3 sequence (DNA): TGCGCCAGCAGCCCGGGACAGGGGGCCGGGACCCAGTACTTC. Drawing the rest from reference TRBV5-1 and TRBJ2-5, the complete variable domain is KAGVTQTPRYLIKTRGQQVTLSCSPISGHRSVSWYQQTPGQGLQFLFEYFSETQRNKGNFPGRFSGRQFSNSRSEMNVSTLELGDSALYLCASSPGQGAGTQYFGPGTRLLVL.

This chain uses TRBV10-3 with TRBJ1-1, with 7 nucleotides matching TRBD1. V was clipped by 2 bases and J by 1 base; unmatched bases: 4. The CDR3 is made up of 15 amino acids. The germline CDR1 and CDR2 sequences are ENHRY and SYGVKD. CDR3 DNA sequence: TGTGCCATCAGTGAGCGGACAGGTAGGAACACTGAAGCTTTCTTT. It codes for CAISERTGRNTEAFF.

The chain carries TRBV19 and TRBJ1-5; D possibly corresponds to TRBD1 (6 bases). Trimming stripped 5 bases from V and 0 bases from J, with 11 bases between. Looked up from germline, CDR1 is LNHDA and CDR2 is SQIVND (reference sequence). This CDR3 spans 15 amino acids. This chain's CDR3 is CASSPGVYSNQPQHF. Written as DNA, the CDR3 is TGTGCCAGTAGTCCAGGGGTCTATAGCAATCAGCCCCAGCATTTT.

The genes are TRBV7-8 and TRBJ2-1; 15 nucleotides align to TRBD2. CDR1 and CDR2 from the germline V gene are SGHVS and FQNEAQ. V was pared by 5 bases and J by 8 bases, with 7 bases of the junction left unmatched. This CDR3 region has 16 residues. The CDR3 DNA sequence: TGTGCCAGCAGCCCTAAGCGGACTAGCGGGAGGGATGAGCAGTTCTTC. This gives the protein CASSPKRTSGRDEQFF.

The V call is TRBV18, the J call TRBJ1-5; the match to TRBD1 covers 9 bases. From germline, CDR1 is KGHSH and CDR2 LQKENI. CDR3 length: 14 residues. Germline trimming cut 6 bases from V and 4 bases from J; bases unmatched to any gene: 4. The CDR3 spells CASSPTGGNQPQHF. CDR3 in DNA: TGTGCCAGCTCTCCGACAGGGGGAAATCAGCCCCAGCATTTT.

The gene calls are TRBV7-2 and TRBJ2-3; possibly TRBD2 for D (6 bases). Germline assignment: CDR1 SGHTA and CDR2 FQGNSA. Trimming took off 1 base at V and 1 base at J, with 15 bases between the two ends. This CDR3 has 17 amino acids. The CDR3 DNA reads TGTGCCAGCAGCTTAGTGGAGGGAATTGCGGGCACAGATACGCAGTATTTT. It encodes CASSLVEGIAGTDTQYF.

This rearrangement joins TRBV11-2 to TRBJ1-4; D is uncertain. With 4 bases removed from V and 8 bases from J, the gap between germline ends came to 14 bases. CDR3 length: 14 residues. Germline CDR1 SGHAT, CDR2 FQNNGV. CDR3 region: CASSWTSGGEKLFF. CDR3 bases: TGTGCCAGCAGCTGGACCTCTGGAGGGGAAAAACTGTTTTTT.

This sequence joins TRBV18 and TRBJ1-4; unclear D gene. The ends were cut back, 3 bases at V and 8 bases at J, with 13 bases in the middle. The CDR3 has 14 amino acids. The germline CDR1 and CDR2 sequences are KGHSH and LQKENI. The CDR3 DNA reads TGTGCCAGCTCACCGGGAGGATGGGAGGAAAAACTGTTTTTT. Translated: CASSPGGWEEKLFF. Variable domain in full (rest from reference TRBV18 and TRBJ1-4): NAGVMQNPRHLVRRRGQEARLRCSPMKGHSHVYWYRQLPEEGLKFMVYLQKENIIDESGMPKERFSAEFPKEGPSILRIQQVVRGDSAAYFCASSPGGWEEKLFFGSGTQLSVL.

This sequence joins TRBV29-1 and TRBJ2-7, with D maybe TRBD1 (6 bases). Germline V gene sequence: CDR1 SQVTM, CDR2 ANQGSEA. Trimming removed 6 bases at V and 1 base at J, with 13 bases between. This CDR3 has 13 amino acids. The CDR3, as DNA: TGCAGCGTCTCCGGACAGATTTCCTACGAGCAGTACTTC. It is translated as CSVSGQISYEQYF.

V and J are TRBV11-2 and TRBJ2-1, with 8 bases matching TRBD2. The trim removed 7 bases at V and 0 bases at J, leaving 5 bases unmatched. The germline gives CDR1 SGHAT, CDR2 FQNNGV. The CDR3 is 15 amino acids. CDR3 DNA: TGTGCCAGCAACAGCGCGGGAGGCTCCTACAATGAGCAGTTCTTC. Translated: CASNSAGGSYNEQFF.

The chain has TRBV9 and TRBJ2-7, with 8 bases aligning to TRBD2. This CDR3 comprises 16 residues. The J segment lost 1 base and the V segment lost 4 bases, leaving 10 bases of the junction unmatched. Germline CDR1 and CDR2: SGDLS and YYNGEE. This chain's CDR3 is CASSPTGGIPSYEQYF. The CDR3 bases are TGTGCCAGCAGCCCTACGGGGGGGATTCCTTCCTACGAGCAGTACTTC. Based on the CDR3 plus reference TRBV9 and TRBJ2-7, the full variable domain is DSGVTQTPKHLITATGQRVTLRCSPRSGDLSVYWYQQSLDQGLQFLIQYYNGEERAKGNILERFSAQQFPDLHSELNLSSLELGDSALYFCASSPTGGIPSYEQYFGPGTRLTVT.

This chain connects TRBV9 to TRBJ1-2; 9 bases fit TRBD1. The CDR3 has 17 amino acids. CDR1 and CDR2 (germline): SGDLS, YYNGEE. V was clipped by 6 bases and J by 1 base; unmatched bases: 13. The DNA of the CDR3 is TGTGCCAGCACCTTGGGAGACAGGGGGTGGCTTAACTATGGCTACACCTTC. It encodes CASTLGDRGWLNYGYTF.

This clone has just one count. The V call is TRBV6-1, the J call TRBJ2-7; the match to TRBD2 covers 13 bases. This CDR3 has 15 residues. The ends lost 1 base at V and 4 bases at J; junction bases unmatched: 1. Germline V gives CDR1 MNHNS, CDR2 SASEGT. CDR3 amino acids: CASSEGTSGSYEQYF. DNA for the CDR3: TGTGCCAGCAGTGAAGGGACTAGCGGGAGTTACGAGCAGTACTTC.

The rearrangement joins TRBV5-1 to TRBJ2-1; TRBD2 aligns across 14 bases. The V gene end was trimmed by 4 bases and the J gene end by 6 bases; junction bases not matched to a gene: 6. This CDR3 contains 16 residues. The germline V gene has CDR1 SGHRS and CDR2 YFSETQ. For the CDR3, the DNA is TGCGCCAGCAGCCCGATGGGACTAGCGGGAGTCAATGAGCAGTTCTTC. Translated, it gives CASSPMGLAGVNEQFF.

The genes are TRBV4-1 and TRBJ2-7; 8 bases match TRBD1. Germline lookup yields CDR1 MGHRA and CDR2 YSYEKL. The CDR3 length is 16 residues. V gave up 4 bases and J gave up 6 bases; unmatched junction bases: 14. The CDR3 bases are TGCGCCAGCAGCCTTGAGGTCGGACAGGGATTTGGCGAGCAGTACTTC. Its translation: CASSLEVGQGFGEQYF.

The V and J genes are TRBV19 and TRBJ2-7; TRBD2 matches 8 bases. J gave up 3 bases and V 5 bases, and 3 bases lay outside the gene matches. CDR3 length: 13 residues. Germline V gene sequence: CDR1 LNHDA, CDR2 SQIVND (reference sequence). In nucleotides, the CDR3 is TGTGCCAGTAGTTTTACTAGCGGCTACGAGCAGTACTTC. Translation: CASSFTSGYEQYF.